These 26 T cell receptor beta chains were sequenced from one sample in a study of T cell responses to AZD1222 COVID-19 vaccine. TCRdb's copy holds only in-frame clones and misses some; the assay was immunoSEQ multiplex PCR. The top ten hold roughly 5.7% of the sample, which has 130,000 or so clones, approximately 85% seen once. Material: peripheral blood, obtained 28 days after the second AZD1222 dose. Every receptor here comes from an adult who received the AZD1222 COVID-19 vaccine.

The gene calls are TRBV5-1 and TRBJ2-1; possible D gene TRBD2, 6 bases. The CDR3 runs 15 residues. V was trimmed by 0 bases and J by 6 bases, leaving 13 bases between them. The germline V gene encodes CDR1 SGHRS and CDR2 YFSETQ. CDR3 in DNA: TGCGCCAGCAGCTTGGAACCCTCCGGGGGCAATGAGCAGTTCTTC. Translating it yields CASSLEPSGGNEQFF.

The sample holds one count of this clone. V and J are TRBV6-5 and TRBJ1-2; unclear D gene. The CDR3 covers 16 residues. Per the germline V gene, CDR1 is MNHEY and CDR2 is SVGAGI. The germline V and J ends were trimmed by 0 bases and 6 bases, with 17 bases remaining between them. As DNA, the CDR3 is TGTGCCAGCAGTTACTCGGCGCGCACCCCTACCCATGGCTACACCTTC. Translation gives CASSYSARTPTHGYTF.

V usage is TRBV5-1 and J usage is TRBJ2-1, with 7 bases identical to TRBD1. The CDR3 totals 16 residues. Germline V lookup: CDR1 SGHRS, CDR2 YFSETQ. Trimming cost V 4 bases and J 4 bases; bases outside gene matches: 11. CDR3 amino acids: CASSGLRDSLYNEQFF. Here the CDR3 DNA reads TGCGCCAGCAGCGGACTCCGGGACAGCCTATACAATGAGCAGTTCTTC.

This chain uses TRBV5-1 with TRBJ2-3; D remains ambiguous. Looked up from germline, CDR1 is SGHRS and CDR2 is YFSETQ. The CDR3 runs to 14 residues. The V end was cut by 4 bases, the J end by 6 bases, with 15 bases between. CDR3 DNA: TGCGCCAGCAGCCAGGTTCCCTCTTTGGATACGCAGTATTTT. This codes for CASSQVPSLDTQYF.

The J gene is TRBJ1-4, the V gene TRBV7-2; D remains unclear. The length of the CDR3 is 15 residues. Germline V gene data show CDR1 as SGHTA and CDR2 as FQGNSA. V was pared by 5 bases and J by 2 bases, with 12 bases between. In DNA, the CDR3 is TGTGCCAGCAGCCCCTCTCGGACGACTAATGAAAAACTGTTTTTT. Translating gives CASSPSRTTNEKLFF.

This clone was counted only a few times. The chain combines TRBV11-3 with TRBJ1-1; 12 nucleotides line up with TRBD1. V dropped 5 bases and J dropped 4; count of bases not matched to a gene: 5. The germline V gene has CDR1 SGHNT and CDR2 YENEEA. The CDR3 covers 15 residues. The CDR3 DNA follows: TGTGCCAGCAGCAAGGGACAGGGGGCGCCCACTGAAGCTTTCTTT. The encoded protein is CASSKGQGAPTEAFF.

The CDR3 sequence is CASNPTGLGNQPQHF. In DNA form, the CDR3 reads TGTGCCAGCAACCCGACAGGGCTCGGCAATCAGCCCCAGCATTTT. This chain connects TRBV27 to TRBJ1-5; 7 bases align to TRBD1. The CDR3 is 15 amino acids. Germline loops: CDR1 MNHEY, CDR2 SMNVEV (reference sequence). V gave up 7 bases and J gave up 2 bases; unmatched junction bases: 8.

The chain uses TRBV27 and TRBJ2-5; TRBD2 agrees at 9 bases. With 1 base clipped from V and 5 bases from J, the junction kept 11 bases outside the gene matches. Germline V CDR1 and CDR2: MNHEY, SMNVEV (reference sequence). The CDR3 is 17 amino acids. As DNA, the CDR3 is TGTGCCAGCAGTTTATTACGCGGGACTAGCCAGGTGGAGACCCAGTACTTC. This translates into CASSLLRGTSQVETQYF.

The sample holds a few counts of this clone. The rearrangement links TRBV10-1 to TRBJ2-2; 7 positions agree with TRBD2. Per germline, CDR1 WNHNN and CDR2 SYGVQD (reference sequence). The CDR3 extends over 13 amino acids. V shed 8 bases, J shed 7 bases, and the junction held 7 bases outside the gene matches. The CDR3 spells CASRRERSGELFF. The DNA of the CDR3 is TGCGCCAGCCGGCGGGAGAGGAGCGGGGAGCTGTTTTTT.

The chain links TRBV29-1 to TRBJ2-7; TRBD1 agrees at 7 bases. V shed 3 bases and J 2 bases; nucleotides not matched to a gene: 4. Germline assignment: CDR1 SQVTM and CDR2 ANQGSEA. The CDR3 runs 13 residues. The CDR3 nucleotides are TGCAGCGTTGATGGGCAGGGGGCCTACGAGCAGTACTTC. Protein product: CSVDGQGAYEQYF.

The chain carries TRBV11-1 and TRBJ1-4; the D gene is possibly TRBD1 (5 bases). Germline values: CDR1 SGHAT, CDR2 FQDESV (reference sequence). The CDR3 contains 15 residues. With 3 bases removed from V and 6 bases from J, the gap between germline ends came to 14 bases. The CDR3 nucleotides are TGTGCCAGCAGCTTTGGGACCTCGCTCGATGAAAAACTGTTTTTT. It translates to CASSFGTSLDEKLFF.

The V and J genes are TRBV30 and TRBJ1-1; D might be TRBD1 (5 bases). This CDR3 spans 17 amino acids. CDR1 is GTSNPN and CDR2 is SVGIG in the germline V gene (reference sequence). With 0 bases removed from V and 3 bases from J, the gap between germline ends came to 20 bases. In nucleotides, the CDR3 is TGTGCCTGGAGTGTATCCGGGGCCATCACGTGGGACACTGAAGCTTTCTTT. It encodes CAWSVSGAITWDTEAFF. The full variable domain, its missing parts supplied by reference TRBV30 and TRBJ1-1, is SQTIHQWPATLVQPVGSPLSLECTVEGTSNPNLYWYRQAAGRGLQLLFYSVGIGQISSEVPQNLSASRPQDRQFILSSKKLLLSDSGFYLCAWSVSGAITWDTEAFFGQGTRLTVV.

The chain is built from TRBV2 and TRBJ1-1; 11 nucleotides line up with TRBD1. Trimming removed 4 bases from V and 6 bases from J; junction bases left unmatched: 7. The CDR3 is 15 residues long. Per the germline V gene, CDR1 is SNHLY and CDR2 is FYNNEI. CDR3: CASSGRDRGRAEAFF. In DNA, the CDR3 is TGTGCCAGCAGTGGTAGGGACAGGGGGAGGGCTGAAGCTTTCTTT. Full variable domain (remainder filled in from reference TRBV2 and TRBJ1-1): EPEVTQTPSHQVTQMGQEVILRCVPISNHLYFYWYRQILGQKVEFLVSFYNNEISEKSEIFDDQFSVERPDGSNFTLKIRSTKLEDSAMYFCASSGRDRGRAEAFFGQGTRLTVV.

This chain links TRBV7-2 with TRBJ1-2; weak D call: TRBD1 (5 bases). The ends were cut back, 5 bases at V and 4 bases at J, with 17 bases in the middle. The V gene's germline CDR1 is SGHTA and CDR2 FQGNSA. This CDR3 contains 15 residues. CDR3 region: CASSPYRGASYGYTF. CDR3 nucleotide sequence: TGTGCCAGCAGCCCGTACCGTGGGGCCTCCTATGGCTACACCTTC.

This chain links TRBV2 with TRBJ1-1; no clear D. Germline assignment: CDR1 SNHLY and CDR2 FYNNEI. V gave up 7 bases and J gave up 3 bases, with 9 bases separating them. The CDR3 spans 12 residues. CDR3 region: CASKPRYTEAFF. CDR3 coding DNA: TGTGCCAGCAAACCGAGGTACACTGAAGCTTTCTTT.

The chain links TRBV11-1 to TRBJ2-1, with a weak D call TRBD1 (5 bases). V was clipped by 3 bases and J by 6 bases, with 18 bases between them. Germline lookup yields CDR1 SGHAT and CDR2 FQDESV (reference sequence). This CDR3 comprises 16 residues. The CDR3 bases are TGTGCCAGCAGCTTCCCCGACAGTAAGGGTCTCAATGAGCAGTTCTTC. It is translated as CASSFPDSKGLNEQFF.

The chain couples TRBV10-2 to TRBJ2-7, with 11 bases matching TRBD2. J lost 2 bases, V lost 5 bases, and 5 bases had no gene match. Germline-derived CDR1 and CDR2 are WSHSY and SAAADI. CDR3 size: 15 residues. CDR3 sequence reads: CASSKPGLAAYEQYF. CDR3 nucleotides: TGCGCCAGCAGTAAACCGGGACTAGCGGCCTACGAGCAGTACTTC.

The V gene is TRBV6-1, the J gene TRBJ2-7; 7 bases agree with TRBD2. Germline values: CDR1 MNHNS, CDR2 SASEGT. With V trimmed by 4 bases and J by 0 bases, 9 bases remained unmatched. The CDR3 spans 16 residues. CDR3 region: CASSVSLRENSYEQYF. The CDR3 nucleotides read TGTGCCAGCAGTGTTTCGCTGCGGGAGAACTCCTACGAGCAGTACTTC.

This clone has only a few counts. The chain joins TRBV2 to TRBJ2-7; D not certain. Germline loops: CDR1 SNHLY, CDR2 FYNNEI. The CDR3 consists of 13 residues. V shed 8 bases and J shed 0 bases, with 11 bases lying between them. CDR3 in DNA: TGTGCCAGCCTCGACTTTTTCTCCTACGAGCAGTACTTC. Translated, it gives CASLDFFSYEQYF.

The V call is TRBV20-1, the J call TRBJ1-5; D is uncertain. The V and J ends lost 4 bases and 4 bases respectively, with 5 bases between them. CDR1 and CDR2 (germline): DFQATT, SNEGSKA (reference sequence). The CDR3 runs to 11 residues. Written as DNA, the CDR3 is TGCAGTGCTAAAGGGAATCAGCCCCAGCATTTT. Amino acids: CSAKGNQPQHF.

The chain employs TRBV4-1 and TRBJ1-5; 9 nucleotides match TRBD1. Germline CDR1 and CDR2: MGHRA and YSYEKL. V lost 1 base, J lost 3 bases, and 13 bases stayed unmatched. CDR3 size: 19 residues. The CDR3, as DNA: TGCGCCAGCAGCCAAGGCCCCCCGACAGGGGGTAGAATCAATCAGCCCCAGCATTTT. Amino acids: CASSQGPPTGGRINQPQHF.

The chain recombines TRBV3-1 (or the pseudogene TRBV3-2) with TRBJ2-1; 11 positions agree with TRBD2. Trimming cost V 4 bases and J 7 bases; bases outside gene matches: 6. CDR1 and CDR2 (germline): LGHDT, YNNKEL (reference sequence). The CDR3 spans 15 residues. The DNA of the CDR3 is TGTGCCAGCAGCCCTACTAGCGGGAGAGAGAATGAGCAGTTCTTC. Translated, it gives CASSPTSGRENEQFF.

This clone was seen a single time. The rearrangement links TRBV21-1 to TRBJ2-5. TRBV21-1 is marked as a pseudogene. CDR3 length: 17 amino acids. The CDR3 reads CASSPKEAGWWQETQYF. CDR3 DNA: TGTGCCAGCAGCCCCAAGGAGGCAGGGTGGTGGCAAGAGACCCAGTACTTC.

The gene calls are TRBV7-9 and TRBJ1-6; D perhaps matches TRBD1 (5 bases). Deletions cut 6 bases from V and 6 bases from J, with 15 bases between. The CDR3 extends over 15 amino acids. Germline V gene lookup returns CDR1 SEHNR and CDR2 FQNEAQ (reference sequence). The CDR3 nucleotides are TGTGCCAGCAGGCTCTTTGGGGACCTTAATTCACCCCTCCACTTT. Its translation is CASRLFGDLNSPLHF.

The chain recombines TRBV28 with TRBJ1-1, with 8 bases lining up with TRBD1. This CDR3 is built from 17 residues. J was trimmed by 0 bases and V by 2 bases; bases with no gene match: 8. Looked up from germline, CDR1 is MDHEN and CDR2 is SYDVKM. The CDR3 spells CASSLISGGRVNTEAFF. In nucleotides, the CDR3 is TGTGCCAGCAGTTTAATCTCAGGGGGCCGGGTGAACACTGAAGCTTTCTTT.

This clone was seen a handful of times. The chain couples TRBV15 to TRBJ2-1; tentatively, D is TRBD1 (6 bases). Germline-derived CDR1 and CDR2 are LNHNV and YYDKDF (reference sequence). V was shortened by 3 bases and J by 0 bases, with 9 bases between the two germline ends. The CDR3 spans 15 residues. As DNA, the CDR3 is TGTGCCACCAGCAGTAGGACAGTCTCCTACAATGAGCAGTTCTTC. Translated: CATSSRTVSYNEQFF.